The 31 T cell receptor beta chains reported below all come from one sample, sequenced in a study of OX40 agonist ivuxolimab in advanced cancers. Preparation of the library involved the immunoSEQ multiplex PCR assay. Imported from immuneACCESS, the table was reduced by TCRdb to in-frame sequences with V and J called. These copies leave out some clones; in studies compared against another copy, an unresolved V gene accounts for under half, and the cause of the remainder is not known. This sample is represented by fewer than 80,000 clones; approximately 83% of them were singletons. The ten largest clonotypes hold around 5.1% of the sample. Material: CD4+ or CD8+ T cells sorted from blood, obtained in a trial of the OX40 agonist ivuxolimab. All receptors derive from an adult with an advanced solid tumor such as melanoma, head and neck, liver or kidney cancer.

V and J are TRBV5-8 and TRBJ2-7; D not certain. Between the trimmed V and J ends, which lost 0 bases and 2 bases, there was a span of 6 bases. CDR3 length: 13 residues. Germline values: CDR1 SGHTS, CDR2 YDEGEE. CDR3 sequence (DNA): TGTGCCAGCAGCTTGGACAGCCCCTACGAGCAGTACTTC. Encoded protein: CASSLDSPYEQYF.

The CDR3 sequence: CASSDLGRETQYF. CDR3 DNA: TGTGCCAGCAGTGATTTGGGACGAGAGACCCAGTACTTC. This rearrangement joins TRBV2 to TRBJ2-5; either TRBD1 or TRBD2 may supply D (5 bases each). The CDR3 contains 13 residues. CDR1 and CDR2 (germline): SNHLY, FYNNEI. Trimming left V 3 bases short and J 4 bases short, with 9 bases between.

The chain couples TRBV6-1 to TRBJ1-2; D may be TRBD1 (6 bases). Germline CDR1 and CDR2: MNHNS and SASEGT. This CDR3 comprises 14 residues. V lost 5 bases, J lost 4 bases, and 14 bases lay in between. CDR3: CASSIQGSGYGYTF. DNA of the CDR3: TGTGCCAGCAGTATTCAGGGGTCCGGCTATGGCTACACCTTC.

The rearrangement uses TRBV21-1 and TRBJ2-7; whether TRBD2, the table's D call, matches the DNA was not checked. TRBV21-1 is given as a pseudogene. The CDR3 contains 20 residues. Here the CDR3 reads CASSSNPASGGLGFSVKQYF. In DNA form, the CDR3 reads TGTGCCAGCAGCTCCAACCCGGCTAGCGGGGGCCTCGGATTTTCCGTCAAGCAGTACTTC.

J is TRBJ1-1 and V is TRBV7-3; 7 bases fit TRBD1. V lost 5 bases, J lost 2 bases, and 8 bases stayed unmatched. CDR3 length: 15 amino acids. Germline CDR1 SGHTA, CDR2 FQGTGA. CDR3 amino acids: CASSPQTGINTEAFF. DNA of the CDR3: TGTGCCAGCAGCCCCCAGACAGGGATTAACACTGAAGCTTTCTTT.

V usage is TRBV11-3 and J usage is TRBJ2-7; D unclear. Germline V gene sequence: CDR1 SGHNT, CDR2 YENEEA. The CDR3 is made up of 13 amino acids. Trimming removed 3 bases from V and 3 bases from J, with 9 bases in between. The CDR3 DNA is TGTGCCAGCAGCTTGTCACAGTTCTACGAGCAGTACTTC. Protein sequence: CASSLSQFYEQYF.

The rearrangement joins TRBV29-1 to TRBJ2-7; 9 bases align to TRBD2. This CDR3 region has 15 residues. CDR1 is SQVTM and CDR2 is ANQGSEA in the germline V gene. Losses at the gene ends were 1 base for V and 3 bases for J; bases not matched to a gene: 7. CDR3 loop: CSVEGMGRGGYEQYF. The DNA for the CDR3 is TGCAGCGTTGAAGGGATGGGGCGGGGGGGCTACGAGCAGTACTTC.

The CDR3 protein is CASSSSPQGVENRFF. The DNA of the CDR3 is TGTGCCAGCAGTTCCTCCCCGCAGGGGGTTGAGAACCGGTTCTTC. The chain employs TRBV11-2 and TRBJ2-1, with TRBD1 matching 7 bases. Germline V gene data show CDR1 as SGHAT and CDR2 as FQNNGV. The CDR3 has 15 residues. The trim removed 6 bases at V and 15 bases at J, leaving 20 bases unmatched.

The rearrangement links TRBV7-9 to TRBJ1-2; TRBD1 aligns across 9 bases. From germline, CDR1 is SEHNR and CDR2 FQNEAQ (reference sequence). The CDR3 consists of 15 residues. After removal of 5 bases from V and 4 bases from J, the junction contained 8 bases not matched to a gene. In DNA form, the CDR3 reads TGTGCCAGCAGCCAAGGACAGGGGAAAGTCTATGGCTACACCTTC. This codes for CASSQGQGKVYGYTF. The whole variable domain, filled in from reference TRBV7-9 and TRBJ1-2, reads DTGVSQNPRHKITKRGQNVTFRCDPISEHNRLYWYRQTLGQGPEFLTYFQNEAQLEKSRLLSDRFSAERPKGSFSTLEIQRTEQGDSAMYLCASSQGQGKVYGYTFGSGTRLTVV.

This clone was counted a single time. The chain carries TRBV5-1 and TRBJ2-2; 10 positions agree with TRBD1. After removal of 0 bases from V and 6 bases from J, the junction contained 5 bases not matched to a gene. CDR3 length equals 16 residues. The V gene's germline CDR1 is SGHRS and CDR2 YFSETQ. The chain's CDR3 is CASSLAHGTGAGELFF. In DNA, the CDR3 is TGCGCCAGCAGCTTGGCGCATGGGACAGGGGCCGGGGAGCTGTTTTTT.

The V and J genes are TRBV13 and TRBJ1-1, with D unresolved. Germline V gene lookup returns CDR1 PRHDT and CDR2 FYEKMQ (reference sequence). CDR3 size: 14 residues. V was trimmed by 0 bases and J by 10 bases, leaving 15 bases between them. Here the CDR3 DNA reads TGTGCCAGCAGCTTAGGCCGGATTGGGGTGATAGCTTTCTTT. Translating gives CASSLGRIGVIAFF.

This clone was seen a single time. The V gene is TRBV6-5, the J gene TRBJ2-1, with TRBD2 identical over 11 bases. The germline V gene has CDR1 MNHEY and CDR2 SVGAGI. The CDR3 runs to 16 residues. Germline trimming cut 1 base from V and 3 bases from J; bases unmatched to any gene: 2. The CDR3 nucleotides read TGTGCCAGCAGTTACTGGCTAGCGGGAGGCTACAATGAGCAGTTCTTC. Its translation is CASSYWLAGGYNEQFF.

This chain joins TRBV5-6 and TRBJ2-7; no clear D. The germline CDR1 and CDR2 sequences are SGHDT and YYEEEE. This CDR3 region has 14 residues. The V and J ends lost 3 bases and 2 bases respectively, with 12 bases between them. CDR3 bases: TGTGCCAGCAGCTCCCGACCCCAAACCTACGAGCAGTACTTC. Its translation: CASSSRPQTYEQYF.

This sequence joins TRBV11-2 and TRBJ1-3; 7 bases agree with TRBD1. V was pared by 4 bases and J by 0 bases, with 9 bases of the junction left unmatched. This CDR3 comprises 17 residues. Looked up from germline, CDR1 is SGHAT and CDR2 is FQNNGV. The CDR3 protein is CASSSYSGQFSGNTIYF. The CDR3, as DNA: TGTGCCAGCAGCTCTTATTCGGGACAGTTCTCTGGAAACACCATATATTTT.

The chain links TRBV5-8 to TRBJ2-3; 9 nucleotides align to TRBD2. The CDR3 extends over 15 amino acids. The germline V gene encodes CDR1 SGHTS and CDR2 YDEGEE. The V and J ends lost 4 bases and 4 bases, in that order; junction bases with no gene match: 7. CDR3 in DNA: TGTGCCAGCAGCCTGGAGGGCGGGAGGGCAGATACGCAGTATTTT. Protein product: CASSLEGGRADTQYF.

The chain joins TRBV6-5 to TRBJ1-2; TRBD1 agrees at 11 bases. The CDR3 consists of 16 residues. The germline gives CDR1 MNHEY, CDR2 SVGAGI. Trimming at V came to 2 bases and at J to 5 bases, leaving 7 bases not matched to a gene. In DNA, the CDR3 is TGTGCCAGCAGTTACCTCCGGACAGGGGGCGGGTATGGCTACACCTTC. As protein: CASSYLRTGGGYGYTF.

This clone was seen a single time. CDR3 amino acids: CASKVGFSGTDTQYF. The CDR3, as DNA: TGTGCCAGCAAAGTCGGGTTCTCAGGCACAGATACGCAGTATTTT. The chain is built from TRBV6-5 and TRBJ2-3; no clear D. Trimming stripped 7 bases from V and 1 base from J, with 15 bases between. Germline V gene data show CDR1 as MNHEY and CDR2 as SVGAGI. This CDR3 is 15 amino acids long.

The rearrangement joins TRBV6-1 to TRBJ2-6, with D unresolved. The CDR3 contains 18 residues. Germline assignment: CDR1 MNHNS and CDR2 SASEGT. Trimming shortened V by 3 bases and J by 5 bases, and 20 bases separated the two germline ends. The CDR3 region is CASSEPLWEQSRANVLTF. Here the CDR3 DNA reads TGTGCCAGCAGTGAGCCGTTGTGGGAACAAAGTCGGGCCAACGTCCTGACTTTC.

The V gene is TRBV5-6, the J gene TRBJ1-1; 8 nucleotides match TRBD1. Looked up from germline, CDR1 is SGHDT and CDR2 is YYEEEE. J lost 5 bases, V lost 0 bases, and 6 bases had no gene match. The CDR3 contains 15 residues. CDR3 residues: CASSLEYRGGTEAFF. DNA of the CDR3: TGTGCCAGCAGCTTGGAATACAGGGGGGGTACTGAAGCTTTCTTT. The full variable domain, with the rest looked up from reference TRBV5-6 and TRBJ1-1, is DAGVTQSPTHLIKTRGQQVTLRCSPKSGHDTVSWYQQALGQGPQFIFQYYEEEERQRGNFPDRFSGHQFPNYSSELNVNALLLGDSALYLCASSLEYRGGTEAFFGQGTRLTVV.

V and J are TRBV7-9 and TRBJ1-1; a possible D gene is TRBD1 (5 bases). Germline values: CDR1 SEHNR, CDR2 FQNEAQ (reference sequence). Deletions cut 5 bases from V and 9 bases from J, with 25 bases between. The CDR3 length is 16 residues. The CDR3 coding sequence is TGTGCCAGCAGCCTCGGCTCACAAACAGGTACTACCAAAGCTTTCTTT. It encodes CASSLGSQTGTTKAFF. The full variable domain, rest sourced from reference TRBV7-9 and TRBJ1-1, is DTGVSQNPRHKITKRGQNVTFRCDPISEHNRLYWYRQTLGQGPEFLTYFQNEAQLEKSRLLSDRFSAERPKGSFSTLEIQRTEQGDSAMYLCASSLGSQTGTTKAFFGQGTRLTVV.

This clone showed up just once. This sequence joins TRBV7-9 and TRBJ2-7; 9 bases are shared with TRBD2. Germline trimming cut 3 bases from V and 5 bases from J; bases unmatched to any gene: 14. The CDR3 is 17 residues long. CDR1 and CDR2 (germline): SEHNR, FQNEAQ (reference sequence). CDR3: CASSLGRRREGQDEQYF. The CDR3 DNA is TGTGCCAGCAGCTTGGGGAGGAGGCGGGAGGGCCAAGACGAGCAGTACTTC.

The chain combines TRBV6-5 with TRBJ2-7, with unresolved D. The V gene lost 0 bases and the J gene lost 5 bases, with 5 bases spanning the gap. Germline V gene sequence: CDR1 MNHEY, CDR2 SVGAGI. CDR3 length equals 12 residues. The CDR3 DNA sequence: TGTGCCAGCAGTTACTCATGGGACGAGCAGTACTTC. This encodes CASSYSWDEQYF.

This chain connects TRBV7-8 to TRBJ2-7; D tentatively reads TRBD1 or TRBD2 (5 bases each). Trimming removed 0 bases at V and 0 bases at J, with 12 bases between. The CDR3 is 16 residues long. Germline CDR1 reads SGHVS; CDR2 reads FQNEAQ. The CDR3: CASSLALGASSYEQYF. The CDR3, as DNA: TGTGCCAGCAGCTTAGCGCTCGGGGCCAGCTCCTACGAGCAGTACTTC.

The chain carries TRBV7-9 and TRBJ2-7; D is perhaps TRBD1 or TRBD2 (6 bases each). The germline V gene encodes CDR1 SEHNR and CDR2 FQNEAQ (reference sequence). Deletions cut 3 bases from V and 6 bases from J, with 15 bases between. The CDR3 contains 14 residues. This CDR3 is CASSFGGGPFEQYF. The CDR3 DNA sequence: TGTGCCAGCAGCTTCGGAGGGGGGCCGTTCGAGCAGTACTTC.

This clone came up once. This rearrangement joins TRBV30 to TRBJ1-3, with a tentative D call TRBD1 (5 bases). With 1 base removed from V and 0 bases from J, the gap between germline ends came to 10 bases. The CDR3 loop spans 15 amino acids. Germline V lookup: CDR1 GTSNPN, CDR2 SVGIG (reference sequence). The CDR3 loop is CAWSGGGFSGNTIYF. The CDR3 DNA sequence: TGTGCCTGGAGTGGGGGGGGATTCTCTGGAAACACCATATATTTT.

This chain connects TRBV9 to TRBJ1-3; a possible D gene is TRBD1 (6 bases). Germline V gives CDR1 SGDLS, CDR2 YYNGEE. The germline V and J ends were trimmed by 2 bases and 0 bases, with 12 bases remaining between them. The CDR3 spans 16 residues. The CDR3 loop reads CASSVQGGGSGNTIYF. The CDR3 DNA sequence: TGTGCCAGCAGCGTCCAAGGGGGGGGCTCTGGAAACACCATATATTTT.

This chain uses TRBV18 with TRBJ2-7; D is uncertain. V was cut by 6 bases and J by 7 bases, with 10 bases left in between. Germline assignment: CDR1 KGHSH and CDR2 LQKENI. This CDR3 has 11 amino acids. The DNA of the CDR3 is TGTGCCAGCTCGCCATCAAGGGAGCAGTACTTC. Protein: CASSPSREQYF.

The chain employs TRBV2 and TRBJ2-2; 12 nucleotides agree with TRBD1. Germline loops: CDR1 SNHLY, CDR2 FYNNEI. Losses at the gene ends were 6 bases for V and 6 bases for J; bases not matched to a gene: 14. CDR3 length equals 18 residues. The CDR3 nucleotides read TGTGCCAGCAGGCAAAGGCCGGGACAGGGGGCGAGAGCCGGGGAGCTGTTTTTT. As protein: CASRQRPGQGARAGELFF.

This chain's CDR3 is CASSVPLAGGPIEQFF. The CDR3 bases are TGTGCCAGCAGTGTCCCCCTAGCGGGGGGGCCCATTGAGCAGTTCTTC. V usage is TRBV6-1 and J usage is TRBJ2-1; the match to TRBD2 covers 12 bases. CDR1 and CDR2 from the germline V gene are MNHNS and SASEGT. This CDR3 comprises 16 residues. The trim removed 4 bases at V and 9 bases at J, leaving 10 bases unmatched.

This clone has just a few counts. CDR3 bases: TGTGCCAGCAGTTTCCTCCGGGACACTGATCAGCCCCAGCATTTT. It yields the protein CASSFLRDTDQPQHF. J is TRBJ1-5 and V is TRBV27, with TRBD1 as a possible D gene (6 bases). This CDR3 has 15 amino acids. Per germline, CDR1 MNHEY and CDR2 SMNVEV (reference sequence). Between the trimmed V and J ends, which lost 3 bases and 5 bases, there was a span of 14 bases.

The V gene is TRBV5-6, the J gene TRBJ2-3; D unresolved. The ends were cut back, 4 bases at V and 1 base at J, with 7 bases in the middle. This CDR3 is 13 amino acids long. Per the germline V gene, CDR1 is SGHDT and CDR2 is YYEEEE. The CDR3, as DNA: TGTGCCAGCAGCCTCGAGGGCACAGATACGCAGTATTTT. Protein: CASSLEGTDTQYF.